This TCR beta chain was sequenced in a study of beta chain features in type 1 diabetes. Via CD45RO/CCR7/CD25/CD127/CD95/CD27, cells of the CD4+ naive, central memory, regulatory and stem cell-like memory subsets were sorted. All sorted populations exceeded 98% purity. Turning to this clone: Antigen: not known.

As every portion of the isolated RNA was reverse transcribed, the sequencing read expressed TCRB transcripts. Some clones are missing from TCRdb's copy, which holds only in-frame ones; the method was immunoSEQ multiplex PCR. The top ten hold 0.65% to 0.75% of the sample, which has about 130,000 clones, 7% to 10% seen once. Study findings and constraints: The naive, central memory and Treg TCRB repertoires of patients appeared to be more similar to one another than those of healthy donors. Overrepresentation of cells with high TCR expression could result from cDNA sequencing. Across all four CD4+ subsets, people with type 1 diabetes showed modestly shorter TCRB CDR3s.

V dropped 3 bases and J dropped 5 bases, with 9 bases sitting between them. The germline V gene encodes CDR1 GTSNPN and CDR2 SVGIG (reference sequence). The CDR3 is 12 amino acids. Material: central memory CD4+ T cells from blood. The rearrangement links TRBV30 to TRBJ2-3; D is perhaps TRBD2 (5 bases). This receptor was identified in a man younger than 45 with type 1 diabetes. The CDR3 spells CAWSLRGDTQYF. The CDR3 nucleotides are TGTGCCTGGAGCCTCCGGGGAGATACGCAGTATTTT.